The source of this T cell receptor beta chain is a study of cytomegalovirus exposure and HLA in healthy donors. The study, taken as a whole, reports: In an earlier analysis, most TCR beta V segments were productive about 87% or about 30% of the time. Among TCR sequences, most were rare, though some public TCRs appeared in many donors. Through in vitro validation, three CMV-associated chains were shown to be specific for CMV antigens. Later on, a genetic analysis was performed. It linked a missense variant in DCLRE1C with V- and J-gene trimming of TCR beta.

As for this clone: No antigen is known for it. The junction and the germline gene differ at one end; a read error may be behind it.

Researchers ran the PCR with 60 Vbeta and 13 Jbeta primers. Assay: immunoSEQ multiplex PCR; the TCRdb copy retains only in-frame clones and omits some. Of 200,000 or so clones listed, about 85% are singletons. The CDR3 covers 14 residues. The germline CDR1 and CDR2 sequences are SEHNR and FQNEAQ (reference sequence). Sequenced: PBMCs. The genes are TRBV7-9 and TRBJ1-4, with D perhaps TRBD1 (5 bases). This TCR was recovered from a man in his forties or fifties in good health and CMV-seronegative. CDR3 DNA sequence: TGTTCCAGCAGCACCATCAGGGCTAATGAAAAACTGTTTTTT. Amino acids: CSSSTIRANEKLFF.